This is a list of T cell receptor beta chains from one sample in a study of blood T cell repertoires in COVID-19. Sequenced by immunoSEQ multiplex PCR; TCRdb stores in-frame clones only, minus some. The sample holds around 160,000 clones; over 80% are singletons and the top ten take 5.5% to 7.5%. Input material: peripheral blood. These receptors all come from an elderly man with acute or convalescent COVID-19. Each CDR3 is given with its conserved first and last residue.

>TRBV7-3|TRBJ1-2
CASSLEGGFGYTF
>TRBV4-2|TRBJ2-1
CASSQGAASGRTEQFF
>TRBV5-8|TRBJ1-6
CASSFRGDNSPLHF
>TRBV19|TRBJ1-5
CASSIAGTGYNQPQHF
>TRBV3-1/TRBV3-2|TRBJ2-1
CASSHINEQFF
>TRBV18|TRBJ2-7
CASSPFGQLNSYEQYF
>TRBV6-4|TRBJ2-3
CASSTGGGTDTQYF
>TRBV29-1|TRBJ2-1
CSVVPSSYNEQFF
>TRBV23-1|TRBJ1-5
CGSGGDNYSNQPQHF
>TRBV5-8|TRBJ1-2
CASSPQGALGYTF
>TRBV16|TRBJ1-5
CASTSIGPPSNQPQHF
>TRBV4-1|TRBJ2-4
CASSQEAGGKNIQYF
>TRBV6-1|TRBJ1-1
CASSEAGSLNTEAFF
>TRBV6-6|TRBJ2-5
CASNAGSGGWETQYF
>TRBV19|TRBJ1-6
CASSQRDRETPLHF
>TRBV19|TRBJ2-6
CASSIQVSRANVLTF
>TRBV11-1|TRBJ2-3
CASSSYTSGSTDTQYF
>TRBV30|TRBJ1-1
CAWGTANYEAFF
>TRBV5-6|TRBJ2-1
CASSEAGTFNYNEQFF